The clone carrying this T cell receptor beta chain was recorded a few times. Its specificity is not known. The CDR3 runs 14 residues. Germline V gene lookup returns CDR1 MNHNS and CDR2 SASEGT. V was cut by 6 bases and J by 8 bases, with 14 bases left in between. Unique molecular identifiers featured in how the TCRbeta library was prepared. TCRdb re-called the PCR reads through MiXCR, storing one row per CDR3 protein. The sample includes 250,000 to 300,000 distinct CDR3 sequences, about 7.3% seen only once; the top ten take about 9.3%. These data belong to a study of T-cell reconstitution after alpha-beta-depleted transplantation in children. Study-wide points: At one year after transplant, newly produced T cells mostly accounted for T-cell counts and diversity.

This material consisted of peripheral blood, taken 360 days after TCRalphabeta/CD19-depleted stem cell transplant. The J gene is TRBJ1-6, the V gene TRBV6-1, with D possibly TRBD1 on 5 matching bases. This receptor was taken from a female patient aged 2-9 years who had a stem cell transplant for Fanconi anemia, so the T cells may come from the graft donor. For the CDR3, the DNA is TGTGCCAGCAGCCCGAGGGGTTGGGATTCACCCCTCCACTTT. It specifies CASSPRGWDSPLHF.